The 28 T cell receptor beta chains in this list originate from one sample, sequenced in a study of spatial heterogeneity in lung cancer. Time point indicated: sample taken at primary tumor resection. Findings of the study overall: One measure, the expanded intratumoral alpha and beta TCR count, tracked tumor mutation counts.

TCRdb re-called the 5' RACE reads with MiXCR, one entry per CDR3 protein. The sample consists of around 8,100 distinct CDR3 sequences, about 14% of them appearing once. These receptors' targets are unknown. The sequenced sample was lung tumor tissue, obtained at surgery. The receptors come from a female donor with early-stage non-small cell lung cancer.

The chain is built from TRBV5-1 and TRBJ2-7; 8 nucleotides agree with TRBD2. CDR1 is SGHRS and CDR2 is YFSETQ in the germline V gene. The CDR3 covers 13 residues. Trimming at V came to 7 bases and at J to 3 bases, leaving 6 bases not matched to a gene. DNA for the CDR3: TGCGCCAGCTCGCGGGGGGCCGACTACGAGCAGTACTTC. Translated: CASSRGADYEQYF.

This clonotype has ten or more counts. The chain links TRBV7-9 to TRBJ1-5; no definite D call. The CDR3 loop spans 13 amino acids. CDR1 is SEHNR, CDR2 FQNEAQ, per germline (reference sequence). V gave up 5 bases and J gave up 4 bases, with 9 bases separating them. The CDR3 reads CASSRLWNQPQHF. For the CDR3, the DNA is TGTGCCAGCAGCCGCCTGTGGAATCAGCCCCAGCATTTT.

Judged by abundance, this clonotype is medium-sized. The chain combines TRBV7-8 with TRBJ1-4; weak D call: TRBD1 (5 bases). Germline V gene lookup returns CDR1 SGHVS and CDR2 FQNEAQ. The CDR3 length is 16 residues. Trimming pared 5 bases from V and 5 bases from J, leaving 18 bases between. This CDR3 is CASSARSGTLNEKLFF. DNA of the CDR3: TGTGCCAGCAGCGCGAGGTCTGGGACCTTGAATGAAAAACTGTTTTTT.

This clonotype is judged medium-sized. J is TRBJ2-1 and V is TRBV12-3 or TRBV12-4; 12 nucleotides agree with TRBD2. V trimming: 5 bases; J trimming: 7 bases; junction bases outside the gene matches: 6. The length of the CDR3 is 15 residues. This CDR3 is CASSPGLAGRNEQFF. The CDR3 DNA is TGTGCCAGCAGTCCCGGACTAGCGGGGAGGAATGAGCAGTTCTTC.

The chain combines TRBV28 with TRBJ2-3; a possible D gene is TRBD1 (6 bases). The CDR3 loop spans 16 amino acids. With 4 bases removed from V and 2 bases from J, the gap between germline ends came to 16 bases. Germline loops: CDR1 MDHEN, CDR2 SYDVKM. This CDR3 is CASSSPGDFLTDTQYF. CDR3 DNA: TGTGCCAGCAGTTCGCCAGGGGATTTCCTCACAGATACGCAGTATTTT.

Sample share makes this clonotype medium-sized. Here the CDR3 DNA reads TGTGCCAGCAGCCAGTCTCGAACTAGCGGGGGGCCAGCGAACACCGGGGAGCTGTTTTTT. Translation: CASSQSRTSGGPANTGELFF. The rearrangement uses TRBV4-2 and TRBJ2-2; 12 bases match TRBD2. CDR1 is LGHNA, CDR2 YNFKEQ, per germline. Trimming cost V 3 bases and J 0 bases; bases outside gene matches: 11. This CDR3 contains 20 residues.

The rearrangement uses TRBV20-1 and TRBJ2-1; 11 bases agree with TRBD2. This CDR3 comprises 16 residues. Germline V gene data show CDR1 as DFQATT and CDR2 as SNEGSKA (reference sequence). Germline trimming cut 5 bases from V and 3 bases from J; bases unmatched to any gene: 9. CDR3 sequence reads: CSASPIAGGVYNEQFF. CDR3 bases: TGCAGTGCTTCCCCCATAGCGGGAGGGGTCTACAATGAGCAGTTCTTC.

The sample holds many counts of this clonotype. The chain recombines TRBV6-2 or TRBV6-3 with TRBJ2-7; 11 bases are shared with TRBD2. V dropped 6 bases and J dropped 8; count of bases not matched to a gene: 3. This CDR3 has 12 residues. In germline, CDR1 is MNHEY, CDR2 SVGEGT. CDR3 sequence (DNA): TGTGCCAGCAGAAGACTAGCGGGGAAGCAGTACTTC. It codes for CASRRLAGKQYF.

This clonotype appeared many times. The chain uses TRBV7-9 and TRBJ2-1; D gene unclear. The CDR3 is 15 amino acids. V gave up 5 bases and J gave up 6 bases, with 17 bases separating them. Germline CDR1 SEHNR, CDR2 FQNEAQ (reference sequence). CDR3 coding DNA: TGTGCCAGCAGCGCCCGCCGGTTTGGGCCCAATGAGCAGTTCTTC. Translating gives CASSARRFGPNEQFF.

This clonotype occurred many times. The rearrangement uses TRBV28 and TRBJ1-2; no definite D call. The CDR3 covers 13 residues. With 4 bases removed from V and 0 bases from J, the gap between germline ends came to 6 bases. Germline V lookup: CDR1 MDHEN, CDR2 SYDVKM. CDR3 nucleotides: TGTGCCAGCAGTTCGGTAGCTAACTATGGCTACACCTTC. This sequence encodes CASSSVANYGYTF.

In its sample, this clonotype is medium-sized. The chain employs TRBV9 and TRBJ1-3; 8 bases fit TRBD1. Germline loops: CDR1 SGDLS, CDR2 YYNGEE. CDR3 length equals 15 residues. Germline trimming cut 0 bases from V and 8 bases from J; bases unmatched to any gene: 7. CDR3 nucleotide sequence: TGTGCCAGCAGCGTAGATGGACAGGGTGCGGACACCATATATTTT. This gives the protein CASSVDGQGADTIYF.

This clonotype was seen ten or more times. For the CDR3, the DNA is TGTGCCAGCAGGCCCTTTATAGCCAAAAACATTCAGTACTTC. This sequence encodes CASRPFIAKNIQYF. The genes are TRBV6-2 or TRBV6-3 and TRBJ2-4; D gene unclear. V lost 6 bases and J 0 bases, leaving 9 bases between the germline ends. This CDR3 is built from 14 residues. Per the germline V gene, CDR1 is MNHEY and CDR2 is SVGEGT.

This clonotype has at least ten counts. The chain links TRBV2 to TRBJ2-2; D gene unclear. Germline CDR1 is SNHLY and CDR2 is FYNNEI. V dropped 6 bases and J dropped 4 bases, with 9 bases sitting between them. This CDR3 is built from 13 residues. CDR3 in DNA: TGTGCCAGCAGCAATTCGGTCACCGGGGAGCTGTTTTTT. This sequence encodes CASSNSVTGELFF.

The chain employs TRBV20-1 and TRBJ2-5, with 7 positions matching TRBD1. The junction had 4 bases not matched to a gene; V was cut back by 4 bases and J by 5 bases. Germline CDR1 reads DFQATT; CDR2 reads SNEGSKA (reference sequence). CDR3 length: 12 residues. CDR3 in DNA: TGCAGTGCTACAGGGGGTCGGGAGACCCAGTACTTC. Its protein product is CSATGGRETQYF.

This clonotype was seen repeatedly, ten times or more. This CDR3 reads CASSWTGGNQPQHF. The DNA for the CDR3 is TGTGCCAGCAGTTGGACAGGGGGTAATCAGCCCCAGCATTTT. This sequence joins TRBV27 and TRBJ1-5; 10 bases are shared with TRBD1. Trimming cost V 4 bases and J 4 bases; bases outside gene matches: 1. Germline V gene sequence: CDR1 MNHEY, CDR2 SMNVEV (reference sequence). The length of the CDR3 is 14 residues.

Many counts were recorded for this clonotype. The chain uses TRBV20-1 and TRBJ2-1; no clear D gene. Trimming took 5 bases from V and 0 from J, leaving 8 bases between them. CDR3 length equals 13 residues. Germline-derived CDR1 and CDR2 are DFQATT and SNEGSKA (reference sequence). CDR3 in amino acids: CSAVAHSYNEQFF. DNA of the CDR3: TGCAGTGCTGTAGCCCACTCCTACAATGAGCAGTTCTTC.

This clonotype was seen many times. The chain joins TRBV13 to TRBJ1-1; 7 bases fit TRBD1. Germline CDR1 is PRHDT and CDR2 is FYEKMQ (reference sequence). The CDR3 spans 15 residues. Trimming took 3 bases from V and 1 from J; bases not matched to a gene: 5. CDR3 bases: TGTGCCAGCAGCTTCTGGACAGGTTCGAACACTGAAGCTTTCTTT. This sequence encodes CASSFWTGSNTEAFF.

This clonotype is classed as medium-sized. The V call is TRBV7-2, the J call TRBJ2-7; the D gene is possibly TRBD1 (5 bases). The CDR3 sequence is 12 residues long. The V end was cut by 3 bases, the J end by 3 bases, with 6 bases between. The germline CDR1 and CDR2 sequences are SGHTA and FQGNSA. The CDR3 region is CASSLQGYEQYF. The CDR3 DNA is TGTGCCAGCAGCTTGCAGGGCTACGAGCAGTACTTC.

Relative to its sample, this clonotype is medium-sized. This chain uses TRBV7-2 with TRBJ1-4; 12 bases match TRBD1. This CDR3 has 17 amino acids. J gave up 3 bases and V 4 bases, and 6 bases lay outside the gene matches. From germline, CDR1 is SGHTA and CDR2 FQGNSA. The CDR3 spells CASSSAGQGASNEKLFF. In DNA form, the CDR3 reads TGTGCCAGCAGCTCAGCGGGACAGGGGGCGTCTAATGAAAAACTGTTTTTT.

This clonotype was counted many times. The V call is TRBV2, the J call TRBJ2-2, with D possibly called TRBD1 or TRBD2 (5 bases each). The germline V and J ends were trimmed by 8 bases and 3 bases, with 10 bases remaining between them. The CDR3 covers 13 residues. Germline V CDR1 and CDR2: SNHLY, FYNNEI. CDR3 nucleotides: TGTGCCAGCGGCAGGGACGACACCGGGGAGCTGTTTTTT. It is translated as CASGRDDTGELFF.

CDR3 residues: CASSSGGGTEAFF. CDR3 DNA: TGTGCCAGCAGCTCAGGGGGCGGCACTGAAGCTTTCTTT. This rearrangement joins TRBV3-1 to TRBJ1-1; TRBD1 agrees at 8 bases. CDR1 LGHDT and CDR2 YNNKEL come from the germline V gene (reference sequence). V lost 5 bases, J lost 4 bases, and 3 bases stayed unmatched. This CDR3 is 13 amino acids long.

This clonotype is labeled as medium-sized. This sequence joins TRBV6-6 and TRBJ1-1; D unclear. Germline CDR1 and CDR2: MNHNY and SVGAGI (reference sequence). The germline V and J ends were trimmed by 2 bases and 5 bases, with 6 bases remaining between them. CDR3 length: 12 amino acids. CDR3 DNA sequence: TGTGCCAGCAGTTACACAGCTACTGAAGCTTTCTTT. Translation gives CASSYTATEAFF.

CDR3 coding DNA: TGTGCCAGCAGCCAAGTTCGGACTAGCGGCTACGAGCAGTACTTC. This encodes CASSQVRTSGYEQYF. This rearrangement joins TRBV4-2 to TRBJ2-7, with 10 bases that match TRBD2. V was pared by 1 base and J by 3 bases, with 3 bases of the junction left unmatched. The CDR3 has 15 amino acids. Germline-derived CDR1 and CDR2 are LGHNA and YNFKEQ.

In its sample, this clonotype is medium-sized. V and J are TRBV27 and TRBJ2-3; D call uncertain. Germline V CDR1 and CDR2: MNHEY, SMNVEV (reference sequence). The V end lost 8 bases, the J end lost 6 bases, and 15 bases lay between the germline ends. The CDR3 is 13 amino acids. In nucleotides, the CDR3 is TGTGCCAGCCCGAAGAGACCCGGCGATACGCAGTATTTT. It is translated as CASPKRPGDTQYF.

This clonotype was counted many times. The V call is TRBV6-5, the J call TRBJ1-1; D is undetermined. V dropped 2 bases and J dropped 0 bases, with 4 bases sitting between them. Germline V lookup: CDR1 MNHEY, CDR2 SVGAGI. The CDR3 loop spans 13 amino acids. Written as DNA, the CDR3 is TGTGCCAGCAGTTACACAGTGAACACTGAAGCTTTCTTT. Translated, it gives CASSYTVNTEAFF.

The sample holds many counts of this clonotype. The chain employs TRBV28 and TRBJ1-4; D possibly corresponds to TRBD1 (5 bases). Germline V gene sequence: CDR1 MDHEN, CDR2 SYDVKM. The CDR3 loop spans 12 amino acids. V was cut by 4 bases and J by 10 bases, with 10 bases left in between. The CDR3: CASSSPGRKLFF. As DNA, the CDR3 is TGTGCCAGCAGTTCTCCGGGACGAAAACTGTTTTTT.

By share, this clonotype ranks as medium-sized. The J gene is TRBJ1-1, the V gene TRBV7-9; no clear D gene. The V end was cut by 7 bases, the J end by 3 bases, with 6 bases between. CDR1 is SEHNR and CDR2 is FQNEAQ in the germline V gene (reference sequence). The CDR3 has 11 residues. The CDR3, as DNA: TGTGCCAGCACCCTAGACACTGAAGCTTTCTTT. As protein: CASTLDTEAFF.

This clonotype came up many times. The chain employs TRBV7-8 and TRBJ1-6; D may be TRBD1 (5 bases). CDR1 is SGHVS, CDR2 FQNEAQ, per germline. The CDR3 contains 14 residues. The V and J ends lost 4 bases and 6 bases respectively, with 10 bases between them. The CDR3 protein is CASSSGPRNSPLHF. CDR3 bases: TGTGCCAGCAGCTCGGGACCGCGTAATTCACCCCTCCACTTT. Complete variable domain (other parts from reference TRBV7-8 and TRBJ1-6): GAGVSQSPRYKVAKRGQDVALRCDPISGHVSLFWYQQALGQGPEFLTYFQNEAQLDKSGLPSDRFFAERPEGSVSTLKIQRTQQEDSAVYLCASSSGPRNSPLHFGNGTRLTVT.